The 27 T cell receptor beta chains presented below share a single source sample, sequenced in a study of T cells in Graves' hyperthyroidism and ophthalmopathy. Amplification yielded TCR beta CDR3 regions, with RNA transcripts as the source. First-round RT-PCR with HTBI primers amplified the TCR CDR3 region. One entry per CDR3 protein results from TCRdb running MiXCR on the multiplex PCR reads. The table has about 600,000 distinct CDR3 sequences, 13% to 15% seen once. The sample was blood. These TCRs come from a woman aged 18-29 years with Graves' ophthalmopathy.

There are many counts of this clonotype. The V gene is TRBV7-9, the J gene TRBJ1-1; D is undetermined. Germline values: CDR1 SEHNR, CDR2 FQNEAQ (reference sequence). CDR3 length equals 13 residues. V was shortened by 4 bases and J by 0 bases, with 6 bases between the two germline ends. In DNA, the CDR3 is TGTGCCAGCAGCTCGGGCCTGAACACTGAAGCTTTCTTT. Translated: CASSSGLNTEAFF.

V and J are TRBV9 and TRBJ1-2, with D possibly TRBD1 on 6 matching bases. The germline gives CDR1 SGDLS, CDR2 YYNGEE. V was clipped by 5 bases and J by 8 bases, with 13 bases between them. The CDR3 sequence is 12 residues long. CDR3 protein: CASSWGRRGYTF. CDR3 coding DNA: TGTGCCAGCAGTTGGGGGCGACGAGGCTACACCTTC.

This clonotype occurred a few times. The rearrangement uses TRBV7-9 and TRBJ2-7; 12 bases line up with TRBD2. CDR1 and CDR2 from the germline V gene are SEHNR and FQNEAQ (reference sequence). J was trimmed by 2 bases and V by 4 bases; bases with no gene match: 12. The CDR3 runs 18 residues. Here the CDR3 reads CASSSTQTSSGRAYEQYF. The CDR3 nucleotides read TGTGCCAGCAGCTCTACACAAACGTCTAGCGGGAGGGCCTACGAGCAGTACTTC.

At least ten counts were recorded for this clonotype. This rearrangement joins TRBV7-2 to TRBJ2-3; D may be TRBD2 (5 bases). Germline CDR1 reads SGHTA; CDR2 reads FQGNSA. The V and J ends lost 1 base and 0 bases respectively, with 8 bases between them. This CDR3 is 15 amino acids long. Here the CDR3 DNA reads TGTGCCAGCAGCTTAGTCCAGCGGAGCACAGATACGCAGTATTTT. Translated, it gives CASSLVQRSTDTQYF. Full variable domain (rest looked up from reference TRBV7-2 and TRBJ2-3): GAGVSQSPSNKVTEKGKDVELRCDPISGHTALYWYRQSLGQGLEFLIYFQGNSAPDKSGLPSDRFSAERTGGSVSTLTIQRTQQEDSAVYLCASSLVQRSTDTQYFGPGTRLTVL.

Note on this clonotype: A much larger clone differs from this one at a single base, so this may be a read error. V usage is TRBV6-5 and J usage is TRBJ2-5; 8 positions match TRBD2. This CDR3 region has 15 residues. The V gene's germline CDR1 is MNHEY and CDR2 SVGAGI. Written as DNA, the CDR3 is TGTGCCAGCAGTTCTAATCGACTAGCGAAAGAGGCCCAGTACTTC. Translating gives CASSSNRLAKEAQYF.

This sequence joins TRBV4-1 and TRBJ1-1, with a tentative D call TRBD1 (6 bases). The CDR3 spans 11 residues. Germline-derived CDR1 and CDR2 are MGHRA and YSYEKL. V lost 1 base to trimming and J lost 10 bases, with 7 bases between them. CDR3 amino acids: CASSQGTVAFF. For the CDR3, the DNA is TGCGCCAGCAGCCAAGGGACAGTAGCTTTCTTT.

This clonotype appeared many times. The V call is TRBV27, the J call TRBJ2-7; 7 bases are a match to TRBD1. Unmatched junction bases numbered 8, after V lost 6 bases and J lost 6 bases. The CDR3 extends over 13 amino acids. The germline CDR1 and CDR2 sequences are MNHEY and SMNVEV (reference sequence). For the CDR3, the DNA is TGTGCCAGCAGACGACAGGGAAGTGGCGAGCAGTACTTC. This sequence encodes CASRRQGSGEQYF.

This clonotype was seen ten or more times. The J gene is TRBJ2-7, the V gene TRBV14, with 7 bases fitting TRBD2. The CDR3 sequence is 14 residues long. Losses at the gene ends were 5 bases for V and 3 bases for J; bases not matched to a gene: 7. CDR1 is SGHDN, CDR2 FVKESK, per germline. CDR3 nucleotide sequence: TGTGCCAGCAGCTGGGAAATAGCGGGCTACGAGCAGTACTTC. Translated: CASSWEIAGYEQYF.

The V and J genes are TRBV4-1 and TRBJ1-2, with unresolved D. This CDR3 has 14 residues. Per germline, CDR1 MGHRA and CDR2 YSYEKL. Trimming pared 4 bases from V and 4 bases from J, leaving 13 bases between. The DNA of the CDR3 is TGCGCCAGCAGCCTGCTTATAGGGTCCTATGGCTACACCTTC. Translated: CASSLLIGSYGYTF.

This clonotype was recorded at least ten times. The chain employs TRBV28 and TRBJ1-5; D not resolved. From germline, CDR1 is MDHEN and CDR2 SYDVKM. The germline V and J ends were trimmed by 3 bases and 7 bases, with 13 bases remaining between them. CDR3 length: 14 residues. As DNA, the CDR3 is TGTGCCAGCAGTTTTTACCTCCCGGGGCAGCCCCAGCATTTT. Its protein is CASSFYLPGQPQHF.

This clonotype was seen repeatedly, ten times or more. The chain has TRBV30 and TRBJ2-1; D is undetermined. Trimming left V 1 base short and J 9 bases short, with 7 bases between. The CDR3 totals 11 residues. CDR1 and CDR2 from the germline V gene are GTSNPN and SVGIG (reference sequence). CDR3 amino acids: CAWSERLEQFF. The CDR3 nucleotides are TGTGCCTGGAGTGAGAGGCTTGAGCAGTTCTTC. Full variable domain (remainder filled in from reference TRBV30 and TRBJ2-1): SQTIHQWPATLVQPVGSPLSLECTVEGTSNPNLYWYRQAAGRGLQLLFYSVGIGQISSEVPQNLSASRPQDRQFILSSKKLLLSDSGFYLCAWSERLEQFFGPGTRLTVL.

This clonotype was seen only a few times. The chain couples TRBV12-3 or TRBV12-4 to TRBJ2-1, with D maybe TRBD2 (5 bases). V dropped 3 bases and J dropped 4 bases, with 10 bases sitting between them. CDR3 length: 14 amino acids. CDR3 DNA: TGTGCCAGCAGTTTGTATAGCGCTTACAATGAGCAGTTCTTC. Protein product: CASSLYSAYNEQFF.

There are many counts of this clonotype. The chain has TRBV12-3 or TRBV12-4 and TRBJ2-4; 10 nucleotides agree with TRBD2. CDR3 length equals 17 residues. The V and J ends lost 3 bases and 3 bases, in that order; junction bases with no gene match: 8. In nucleotides, the CDR3 is TGTGCCAGCAGTTTGGGTCTAGCGGGAGTCGGCAAAAACATTCAGTACTTC. The encoded protein is CASSLGLAGVGKNIQYF.

This clonotype was counted many times. The J gene is TRBJ1-4, the V gene TRBV20-1, with TRBD1 identical over 12 bases. This CDR3 has 17 amino acids. V trimming: 2 bases; J trimming: 8 bases; junction bases outside the gene matches: 12. Germline V lookup: CDR1 DFQATT, CDR2 SNEGSKA (reference sequence). CDR3 loop: CSARTGTGGGRGEKLFF. Here the CDR3 DNA reads TGCAGTGCTAGAACCGGGACAGGGGGCGGGCGCGGAGAAAAACTGTTTTTT.

This clonotype was observed a few times. A read error may explain this, as a much larger clone is one base away. The chain is built from TRBV12-3 or TRBV12-4 and TRBJ1-2; D is unclear. The CDR3 has 15 amino acids. CDR3 amino acids: CASGLRRAGGYGYTF. CDR3 DNA: TGTGCCAGCGGTTTGCGGAGAGCAGGCGGCTATGGCTACACCTTC.

V usage is TRBV24-1 and J usage is TRBJ2-7, with 9 bases aligning to TRBD1. The CDR3 runs 13 residues. V lost 2 bases to trimming and J lost 7 bases; unmatched junction nucleotides: 2. The germline V gene has CDR1 KGHDR and CDR2 SFDVKD. CDR3 loop: CATSDSTGGEQYF. The CDR3 DNA is TGTGCCACCAGTGATTCGACAGGGGGTGAGCAGTACTTC.

At least ten counts were recorded for this clonotype. The genes are TRBV28 and TRBJ1-3; a weak D match, TRBD1 (5 bases). Germline CDR1 and CDR2: MDHEN and SYDVKM. The CDR3 sequence is 15 residues long. Trimming took 3 bases from V and 2 from J, leaving 11 bases between them. As DNA, the CDR3 is TGTGCCAGCAGTTTCGATGAGGGACCTGGAAACACCATATATTTT. Amino acid sequence: CASSFDEGPGNTIYF. Drawing the rest from reference TRBV28 and TRBJ1-3, the complete variable domain is DVKVTQSSRYLVKRTGEKVFLECVQDMDHENMFWYRQDPGLGLRLIYFSYDVKMKEKGDIPEGYSVSREKKERFSLILESASTNQTSMYLCASSFDEGPGNTIYFGEGSWLTVV.

This clonotype showed up many times. This sequence joins TRBV7-9 and TRBJ2-3, with a weak D call TRBD1 (6 bases). V was cut by 3 bases and J by 0 bases, with 10 bases left in between. Germline V gene lookup returns CDR1 SEHNR and CDR2 FQNEAQ (reference sequence). The CDR3 is 15 residues long. The CDR3 loop is CASSLTRGSTDTQYF. The CDR3, as DNA: TGTGCCAGCAGCTTGACAAGGGGGAGCACAGATACGCAGTATTTT.

This clonotype was found many times. The rearrangement joins TRBV6-5 to TRBJ1-2, with D uncertain. This CDR3 spans 15 amino acids. V lost 0 bases, J lost 10 bases, and 18 bases lay in between. In germline, CDR1 is MNHEY, CDR2 SVGAGI. CDR3 residues: CASSYSLWRLPSYTF. The CDR3 region has the DNA TGTGCCAGCAGTTACTCCCTCTGGCGTCTACCTTCCTACACCTTC.

This clonotype was seen a few times. This rearrangement joins TRBV7-9 to TRBJ1-2; D gene ambiguous. Germline V gene sequence: CDR1 SEHNR, CDR2 FQNEAQ (reference sequence). This CDR3 contains 13 residues. V lost 1 base and J 8 bases, leaving 11 bases between the germline ends. For the CDR3, the DNA is TGTGCCAGCAGCTTAGTTTCCGGGTTGGGCTACACCTTC. This codes for CASSLVSGLGYTF.

The rearrangement uses TRBV27 and TRBJ1-3, with D possibly matching TRBD1 (5 bases). CDR3 size: 15 residues. V gave up 0 bases and J gave up 4 bases, with 10 bases separating them. Germline V gives CDR1 MNHEY, CDR2 SMNVEV (reference sequence). CDR3 amino acids: CASSLSRGGGNTIYF. CDR3 nucleotide sequence: TGTGCCAGCAGTTTATCGCGGGGCGGCGGAAACACCATATATTTT.

A note on this clonotype: A much larger clone differs from this one at a single base, so this may be a read error. The chain couples TRBV7-2 to TRBJ2-5; D call uncertain. There are 16 residues in the CDR3. Germline CDR1 and CDR2: SGHTA and FQGNSA. Here the CDR3 DNA reads TGTGCCAGCAGCTTATATACCCTCCTGTACCAAGAGGCCCAGTACTTC. This encodes CASSLYTLLYQEAQYF.

This clonotype was detected a few times. The genes are TRBV4-1 and TRBJ2-3; a possible D gene is TRBD2 (6 bases). V gave up 1 base and J gave up 5 bases, with 16 bases separating them. Per the germline V gene, CDR1 is MGHRA and CDR2 is YSYEKL. The CDR3 is 16 amino acids. Written as DNA, the CDR3 is TGCGCCAGCAGCCAAGTCCTACTGGGGCGGGAAGATACGCAGTATTTT. Translating gives CASSQVLLGREDTQYF.

Ten or more counts support this clonotype. The chain has TRBV3-1 and TRBJ1-3; 9 bases map to TRBD1. Per germline, CDR1 LGHDT and CDR2 YNNKEL (reference sequence). V dropped 2 bases and J dropped 3; count of bases not matched to a gene: 2. The CDR3 has 15 residues. Written as DNA, the CDR3 is TGTGCCAGCAGCCAAATGACAGGGGGTGGAAACACCATATATTTT. Amino acids: CASSQMTGGGNTIYF.

V gene TRBV29-1 combines with J gene TRBJ1-4; D might be TRBD1 (6 bases). V shed 7 bases and J shed 7 bases, with 22 bases lying between them. This CDR3 has 15 residues. Germline CDR1 is SQVTM and CDR2 is ANQGSEA. The CDR3 DNA reads as TGCAGCGCCCAATCCCAGGGGAGGTGGGGTGAAAAACTGTTTTTT. Protein product: CSAQSQGRWGEKLFF. The complete variable domain, with remaining parts taken from reference TRBV29-1 and TRBJ1-4, reads SAVISQKPSRDICQRGTSLTIQCQVDSQVTMMFWYRQQPGQSLTLIATANQGSEATYESGFVIDKFPISRPNLTFSTLTVSNMSPEDSSIYLCSAQSQGRWGEKLFFGSGTQLSVL.

This sequence joins TRBV27 and TRBJ2-2; D ambiguous. Trimming removed 3 bases at V and 5 bases at J, with 7 bases between. This CDR3 contains 13 residues. The V gene's germline CDR1 is MNHEY and CDR2 SMNVEV (reference sequence). CDR3 sequence (DNA): TGTGCCAGCAGTTTTCAGCAAACCGGGGAGCTGTTTTTT. It specifies CASSFQQTGELFF.

The chain couples TRBV27 to TRBJ2-3; 9 positions match TRBD1. J lost 4 bases, V lost 3 bases, and 5 bases had no gene match. CDR3 length: 15 residues. Germline V CDR1 and CDR2: MNHEY, SMNVEV (reference sequence). DNA for the CDR3: TGTGCCAGCAGTTTCCTCGGACAGGGGCCAGATACGCAGTATTTT. Translation gives CASSFLGQGPDTQYF.